Listed below are T cell receptor beta chains from one sample, sequenced in a study of blood T cells in healthy people across ages. MiXCR, applied by TCRdb to the 5' RACE reads, yields one record per CDR3 protein. The sample yields 600,000 to 1,000,000 distinct CDR3 sequences, 20% to 30% seen once. The sample also formed part of further work on T cells of mothers and their children.

Sequenced: blood. These receptors all stem from a boy aged 5-17 years in good health. CDR3s include the opening cysteine and the closing phenylalanine or tryptophan. The order of the fields is D gene, clone size, J gene, V gene, CDR3 protein, CDR3 DNA. D genes are given only for firm matches. Expanded clones get a size class; other rows say once, few or many, or leave the size out.

D: TRBD2; size: .; J: TRBJ2-5; V: TRBV2; CDR3: CASSWTSVAETQYF; DNA: TGTGCCAGCAGTTGGACTAGCGTTGCGGAGACCCAGTACTTC
D: .; size: .; J: TRBJ2-3; V: TRBV29-1; CDR3: CSVEEGRQAGHTDTQYF; DNA: TGCAGCGTTGAAGAGGGAAGACAGGCGGGGCACACAGATACGCAGTATTTT
D: .; size: many; J: TRBJ2-1; V: TRBV3-1; CDR3: CASSQVNNEQFF; DNA: TGTGCCAGCAGCCAAGTAAACAATGAGCAGTTCTTC
D: TRBD2; size: few; J: TRBJ2-1; V: TRBV24-1; CDR3: CATSDPSGRAWNEQFF; DNA: TGTGCCACCAGTGATCCTAGCGGGAGGGCCTGGAATGAGCAGTTCTTC
D: TRBD1; size: few; J: TRBJ2-1; V: TRBV29-1; CDR3: CSVKPGGRDEQFF; DNA: TGCAGCGTTAAACCAGGGGGTCGGGATGAGCAGTTCTTC
D: .; size: .; J: TRBJ2-7; V: TRBV21-1; CDR3: CAGSNYEQYF; DNA: TGTGCCGGCAGCAATTACGAGCAGTACTTC
D: .; size: .; J: TRBJ2-7; V: TRBV12-3/TRBV12-4; CDR3: CASRGPYYEQYF; DNA: TGTGCCAGCAGGGGCCCTTACTACGAGCAGTACTTC
D: TRBD1; size: .; J: TRBJ2-7; V: TRBV5-1; CDR3: CASRLDWDRYEQYF; DNA: TGCGCCAGCAGGCTGGATTGGGACAGATACGAGCAGTACTTC
D: TRBD2; size: few; J: TRBJ2-7; V: TRBV29-1; CDR3: CSGVGASGDVYEQYF; DNA: TGCAGCGGTGTGGGCGCTAGCGGGGACGTCTACGAGCAGTACTTC
D: .; size: .; J: TRBJ1-5; V: TRBV28; CDR3: CASTKRGFGDQPQHF; DNA: TGTGCCAGCACCAAGAGGGGCTTTGGGGATCAGCCCCAGCATTTT